This TCR beta chain was sequenced during a study of T cell responses to AZD1222 COVID-19 vaccine. The repertoire was sequenced with immunoSEQ multiplex PCR; TCRdb's copy has only in-frame clones and lacks some. The table has roughly 110,000 clones, roughly nine tenths seen once. This clone showed up just a few times. The V gene lost 2 bases and the J gene lost 3 bases, with 7 bases spanning the gap. Germline V CDR1 and CDR2: SNHLY, FYNNEI. The CDR3 covers 13 residues. The material sequenced was peripheral blood, taken on day 0 of AZD1222 vaccination. The chain couples TRBV2 to TRBJ1-1; D may be TRBD1 (6 bases). The source is an adult in good health. In DNA, the CDR3 is TGTGCCAGCAGTGAAAGGACAGACACTGAAGCTTTCTTT. It codes for CASSERTDTEAFF.